These 10 T cell receptor beta chains originate from one sample sequenced in a study of CXCR3-negative and CXCR3-positive naive CD8 T cells. TRB cDNA libraries were made by UMI-labeled 5' RACE. No DNA is given; TCRdb re-called the 5' RACE reads and lists each CDR3 protein once. In all, the sample yields around 40,000 distinct CDR3 sequences. The sequenced sample was memory CD8+ T cells from blood. Receptors were obtained from a human donor in good health. Some clones in this sample may be carry-over from other donors' samples.

This chain joins TRBV20-1 and TRBJ2-3; the D call of TRBD2 rests on TCRdb alone, since no DNA is present to check it. The CDR3 consists of 16 residues. Germline CDR1 reads DFQATT; CDR2 reads SNEGSKA (reference sequence). This CDR3 is CSASGTSTHGTDTQYF.

The chain uses TRBV4-2 and TRBJ2-6; TCRdb calls TRBD1, which cannot be checked without DNA. The CDR3 covers 18 residues. Germline-derived CDR1 and CDR2 are LGHNA and YNFKEQ. The CDR3 protein is CASSLYREEGSGANVLTF.

V and J are TRBV6-1 and TRBJ2-4; TCRdb reports TRBD1, a call that lacks DNA to check it against. The CDR3 contains 12 residues. Germline values: CDR1 MNHNS, CDR2 SASEGT. CDR3 sequence: CASSERGGIQYF.

The V call is TRBV21-1, the J call TRBJ2-5; TCRdb's D call, TRBD1, is unchecked because there is no DNA. TRBV21-1 is designated a pseudogene. This CDR3 has 16 residues. The CDR3 sequence is CASSSGERDFEETQYF.

The chain is built from TRBV3-1 and TRBJ2-5; the TCRdb D gene call, TRBD2, has no DNA to confirm it. Germline V gene sequence: CDR1 LGHDT, CDR2 YNNKEL (reference sequence). This CDR3 spans 15 amino acids. CDR3 residues: CASSQDLAEQETQYF.

The CDR3 loop reads CASSVSGSGNTIYF. This chain links TRBV9 with TRBJ1-3. The CDR3 covers 14 residues. Per germline, CDR1 SGDLS and CDR2 YYNGEE.

V usage is TRBV19 and J usage is TRBJ2-3. Germline V gene lookup returns CDR1 LNHDA and CDR2 SQIVND (reference sequence). The CDR3 has 12 amino acids. Here the CDR3 reads CASSMPSDTQYF.

Here the CDR3 reads CATESSGANVLTF. The chain carries TRBV28 and TRBJ2-6. This CDR3 contains 13 residues. Germline values: CDR1 MDHEN, CDR2 SYDVKM.

This chain joins TRBV7-9 and TRBJ2-7; TCRdb picks TRBD1, but there is no DNA to check that call. Per germline, CDR1 SEHNR and CDR2 FQNEAQ (reference sequence). The CDR3 runs to 14 residues. CDR3 protein: CASSSGQGAPEQYF.

The chain couples TRBV4-1 to TRBJ1-5. This CDR3 is 15 amino acids long. Germline loops: CDR1 MGHRA, CDR2 YSYEKL. The CDR3 loop is CASSQEHADNQPQHF.